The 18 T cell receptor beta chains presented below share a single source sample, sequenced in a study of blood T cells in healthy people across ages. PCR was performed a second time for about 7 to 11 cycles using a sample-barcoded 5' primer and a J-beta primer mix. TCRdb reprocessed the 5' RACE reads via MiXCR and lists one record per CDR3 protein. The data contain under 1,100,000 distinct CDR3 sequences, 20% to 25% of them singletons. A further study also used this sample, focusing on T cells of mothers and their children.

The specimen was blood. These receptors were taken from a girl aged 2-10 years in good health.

CDR3 region: CSALSGGTGVEQYF. The DNA for the CDR3 is TGCAGTGCTCTCAGCGGGGGTACTGGAGTAGAGCAGTACTTC. The chain is built from TRBV20-1 and TRBJ2-1; 8 bases match TRBD2. Near its end, the DNA agrees better with TRBJ2-7, so the J call may be wrong. The CDR3 runs to 14 residues. Per the germline V gene, CDR1 is DFQATT and CDR2 is SNEGSKA (reference sequence).

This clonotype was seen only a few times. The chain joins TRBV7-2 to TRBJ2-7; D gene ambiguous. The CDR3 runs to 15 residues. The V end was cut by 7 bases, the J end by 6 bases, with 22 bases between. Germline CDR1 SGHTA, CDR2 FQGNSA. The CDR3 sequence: CASNQKGKARSEQYF. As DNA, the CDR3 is TGTGCCAGCAACCAAAAAGGGAAGGCAAGAAGCGAGCAGTACTTC.

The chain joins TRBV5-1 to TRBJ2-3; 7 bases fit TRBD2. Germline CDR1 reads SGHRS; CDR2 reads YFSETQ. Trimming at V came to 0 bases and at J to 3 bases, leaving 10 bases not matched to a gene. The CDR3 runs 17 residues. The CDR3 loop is CASSLAGRGGRTDTQYF. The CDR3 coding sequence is TGCGCCAGCAGCTTGGCTGGACGGGGAGGGCGGACAGATACGCAGTATTTT.

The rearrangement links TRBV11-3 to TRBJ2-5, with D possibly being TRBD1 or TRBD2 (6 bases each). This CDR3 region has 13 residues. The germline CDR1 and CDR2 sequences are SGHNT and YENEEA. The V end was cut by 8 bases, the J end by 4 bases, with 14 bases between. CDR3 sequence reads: CASRSGARETQYF. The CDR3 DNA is TGTGCCAGCCGTTCGGGGGCCCGAGAGACCCAGTACTTC.

The CDR3 protein is CASSLAGGGLQETQYF. Written as DNA, the CDR3 is TGTGCCAGCAGCTTAGCCGGGGGGGGACTCCAAGAGACCCAGTACTTC. The chain is built from TRBV7-8 and TRBJ2-5; 8 nucleotides align to TRBD2. Germline V lookup: CDR1 SGHVS, CDR2 FQNEAQ. The junction had 4 bases not matched to a gene; V was cut back by 0 bases and J by 1 base. The CDR3 extends over 16 amino acids. The complete variable domain, with remaining parts taken from reference TRBV7-8 and TRBJ2-5, reads GAGVSQSPRYKVAKRGQDVALRCDPISGHVSLFWYQQALGQGPEFLTYFQNEAQLDKSGLPSDRFFAERPEGSVSTLKIQRTQQEDSAVYLCASSLAGGGLQETQYFGPGTRLLVL.

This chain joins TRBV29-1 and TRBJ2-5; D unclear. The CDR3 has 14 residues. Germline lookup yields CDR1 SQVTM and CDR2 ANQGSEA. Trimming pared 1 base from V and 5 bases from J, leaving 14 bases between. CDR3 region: CSVEGVVRRETQYF. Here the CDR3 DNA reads TGCAGCGTTGAAGGGGTCGTACGTAGGGAGACCCAGTACTTC. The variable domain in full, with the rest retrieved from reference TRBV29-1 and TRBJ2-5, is SAVISQKPSRDICQRGTSLTIQCQVDSQVTMMFWYRQQPGQSLTLIATANQGSEATYESGFVIDKFPISRPNLTFSTLTVSNMSPEDSSIYLCSVEGVVRRETQYFGPGTRLLVL.

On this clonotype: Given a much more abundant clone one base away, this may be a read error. The DNA of the CDR3 is TGCAGCGTTGATGGGGGAGGTGGGGCCAACATCCTGACTTTC. This translates into CSVDGGGGANILTF. The chain joins TRBV29-1 to TRBJ2-6; tentatively, D is TRBD2 (6 bases). CDR1 and CDR2 from the germline V gene are SQVTM and ANQGSEA. This CDR3 is 14 amino acids long. Variable domain in full (rest from reference TRBV29-1 and TRBJ2-6): SAVISQKPSRDICQRGTSLTIQCQVDSQVTMMFWYRQQPGQSLTLIATANQGSEATYESGFVIDKFPISRPNLTFSTLTVSNMSPEDSSIYLCSVDGGGGANILTFGAGSRLTVL.

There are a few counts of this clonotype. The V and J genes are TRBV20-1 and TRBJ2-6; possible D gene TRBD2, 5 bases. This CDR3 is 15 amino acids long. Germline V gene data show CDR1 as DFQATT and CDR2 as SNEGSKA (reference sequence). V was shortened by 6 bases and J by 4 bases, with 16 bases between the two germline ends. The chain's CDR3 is CSASRGLNGANVLTF. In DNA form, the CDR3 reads TGCAGTGCCTCCAGAGGGCTGAACGGGGCCAACGTCCTGACTTTC.

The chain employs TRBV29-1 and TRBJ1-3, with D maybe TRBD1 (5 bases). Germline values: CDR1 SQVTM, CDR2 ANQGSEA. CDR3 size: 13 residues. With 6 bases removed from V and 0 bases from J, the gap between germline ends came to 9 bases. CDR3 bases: TGCAGCGTCCAGACAGTCTCTGGAAACACCATATATTTT. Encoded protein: CSVQTVSGNTIYF.

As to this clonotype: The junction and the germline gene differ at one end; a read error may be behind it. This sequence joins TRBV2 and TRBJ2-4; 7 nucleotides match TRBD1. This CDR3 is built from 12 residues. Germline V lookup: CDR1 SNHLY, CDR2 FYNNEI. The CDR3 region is CANSWDSPFQYF. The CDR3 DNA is TGTGCCAACAGTTGGGACAGCCCCTTTCAGTACTTC.

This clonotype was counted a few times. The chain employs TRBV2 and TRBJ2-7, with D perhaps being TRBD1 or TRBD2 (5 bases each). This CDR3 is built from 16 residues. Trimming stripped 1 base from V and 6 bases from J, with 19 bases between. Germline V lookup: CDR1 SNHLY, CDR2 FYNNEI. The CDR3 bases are TGTGCCAGCAGTGAAGTTGCCGGCAAGGGGACCCCCGAGCAGTACTTC. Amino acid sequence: CASSEVAGKGTPEQYF.

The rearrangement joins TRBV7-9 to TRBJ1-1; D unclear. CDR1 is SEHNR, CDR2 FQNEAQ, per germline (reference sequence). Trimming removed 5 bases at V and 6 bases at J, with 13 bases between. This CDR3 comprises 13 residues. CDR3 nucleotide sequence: TGTGCCAGCAGCCCCCCCGGCGGAGCTGAAGCTTTCTTT. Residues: CASSPPGGAEAFF.

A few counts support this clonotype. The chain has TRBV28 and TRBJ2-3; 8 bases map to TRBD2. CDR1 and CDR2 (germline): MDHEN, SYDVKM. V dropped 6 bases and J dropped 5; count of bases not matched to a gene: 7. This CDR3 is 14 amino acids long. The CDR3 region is CASRLAGMGDTQYF. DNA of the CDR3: TGTGCCAGCAGATTAGCGGGAATGGGAGATACGCAGTATTTT.

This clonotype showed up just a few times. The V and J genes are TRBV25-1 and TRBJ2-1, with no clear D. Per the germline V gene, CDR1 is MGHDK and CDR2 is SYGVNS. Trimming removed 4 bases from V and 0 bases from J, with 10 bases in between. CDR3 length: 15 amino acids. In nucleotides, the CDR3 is TGTGCCAGCAGTGGCGAATTGATCTCCTACAATGAGCAGTTCTTC. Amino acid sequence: CASSGELISYNEQFF.

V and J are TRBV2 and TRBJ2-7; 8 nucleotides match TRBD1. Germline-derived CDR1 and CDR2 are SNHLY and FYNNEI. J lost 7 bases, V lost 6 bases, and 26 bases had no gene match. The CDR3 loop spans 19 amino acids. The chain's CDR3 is CASSVPGGAPIASTWEQYF. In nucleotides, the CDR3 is TGTGCCAGCAGCGTACCAGGGGGCGCTCCCATAGCCTCGACCTGGGAGCAGTACTTC.

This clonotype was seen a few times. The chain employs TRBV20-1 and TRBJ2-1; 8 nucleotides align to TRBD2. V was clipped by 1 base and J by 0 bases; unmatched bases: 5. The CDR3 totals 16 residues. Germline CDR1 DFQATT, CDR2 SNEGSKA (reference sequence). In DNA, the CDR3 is TGCAGTGCTAGAGTGGCGGGGGGCGTCTCCTACAATGAGCAGTTCTTC. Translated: CSARVAGGVSYNEQFF.

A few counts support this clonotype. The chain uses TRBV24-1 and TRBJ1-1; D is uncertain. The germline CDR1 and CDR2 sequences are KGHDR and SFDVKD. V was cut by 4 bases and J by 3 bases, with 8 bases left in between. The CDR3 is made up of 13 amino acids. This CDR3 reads CATSDPKDTEAFF. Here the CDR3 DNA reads TGTGCCACCAGTGACCCGAAAGACACTGAAGCTTTCTTT.

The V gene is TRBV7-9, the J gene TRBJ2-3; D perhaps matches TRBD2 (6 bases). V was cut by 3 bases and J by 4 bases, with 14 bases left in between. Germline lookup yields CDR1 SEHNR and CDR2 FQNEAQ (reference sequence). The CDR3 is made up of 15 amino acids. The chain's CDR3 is CASSFGGMPADTQYF. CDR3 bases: TGTGCCAGCAGCTTCGGAGGGATGCCTGCAGATACGCAGTATTTT.